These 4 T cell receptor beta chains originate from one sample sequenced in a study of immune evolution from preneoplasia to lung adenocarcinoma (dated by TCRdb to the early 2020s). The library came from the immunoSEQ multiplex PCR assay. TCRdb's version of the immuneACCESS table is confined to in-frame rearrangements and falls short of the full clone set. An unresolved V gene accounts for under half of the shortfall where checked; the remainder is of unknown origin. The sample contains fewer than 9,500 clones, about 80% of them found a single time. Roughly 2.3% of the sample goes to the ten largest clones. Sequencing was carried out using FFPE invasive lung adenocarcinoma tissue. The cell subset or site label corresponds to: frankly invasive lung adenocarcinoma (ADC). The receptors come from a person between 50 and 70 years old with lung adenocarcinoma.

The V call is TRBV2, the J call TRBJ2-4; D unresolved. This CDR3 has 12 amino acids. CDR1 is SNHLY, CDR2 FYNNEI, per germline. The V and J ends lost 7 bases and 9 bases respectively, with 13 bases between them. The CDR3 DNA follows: TGTGCCAGCATGCCCGGGCGAGGCATTCAGTACTTC. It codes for CASMPGRGIQYF.

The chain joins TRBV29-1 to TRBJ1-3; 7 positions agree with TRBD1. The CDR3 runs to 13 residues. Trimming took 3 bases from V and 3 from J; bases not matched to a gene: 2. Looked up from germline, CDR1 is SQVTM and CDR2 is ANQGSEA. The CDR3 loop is CSVDSGGGNTIYF. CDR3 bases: TGCAGCGTTGATTCAGGGGGTGGAAACACCATATATTTT.

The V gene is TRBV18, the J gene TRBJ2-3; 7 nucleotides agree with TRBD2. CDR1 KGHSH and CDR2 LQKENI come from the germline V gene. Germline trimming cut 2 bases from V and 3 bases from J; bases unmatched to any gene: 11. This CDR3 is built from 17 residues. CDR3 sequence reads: CASSPVRTSQTTDTQYF. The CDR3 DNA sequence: TGTGCCAGCTCACCAGTCCGGACTAGTCAGACAACAGATACGCAGTATTTT. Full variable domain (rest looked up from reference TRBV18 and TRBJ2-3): NAGVMQNPRHLVRRRGQEARLRCSPMKGHSHVYWYRQLPEEGLKFMVYLQKENIIDESGMPKERFSAEFPKEGPSILRIQQVVRGDSAAYFCASSPVRTSQTTDTQYFGPGTRLTVL.

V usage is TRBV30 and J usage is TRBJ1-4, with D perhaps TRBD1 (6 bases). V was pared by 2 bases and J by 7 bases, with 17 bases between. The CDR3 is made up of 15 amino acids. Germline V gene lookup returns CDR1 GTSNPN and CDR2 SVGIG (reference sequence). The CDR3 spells CAWSPAGGVIEKLFF. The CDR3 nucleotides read TGTGCCTGGAGTCCTGCGGGGGGCGTTATTGAAAAACTGTTTTTT.